Listed below are T cell receptor beta chains from one sample, sequenced in a study of cytomegalovirus exposure and HLA in healthy donors. TCRdb keeps only in-frame clones here, not all; method: immunoSEQ multiplex PCR. The repertoire includes 150,000 to 200,000 clones, 70% to 80% of them detected once, and roughly 0.99% sits in the top ten. The sample consisted of PBMCs. These receptor sequences come from a middle-aged woman in good health and CMV-seronegative. The CDR3 runs from the conserved cysteine through the conserved F or W. The order of the fields is clone size, D gene, J gene, CDR3 length, V gene, CDR3 protein, CDR3 DNA. A D gene is named only where the DNA matches it firmly. Size tells how often a clone was seen (once, few, many) or the class of an expanded clone, and some rows leave it out.

>few|.|TRBJ1-1|15|TRBV10-3
CAIGTGLLMNTEAFF
TGTGCCATTGGAACAGGGCTCCTCATGAACACTGAAGCTTTCTTT
>.|.|TRBJ2-7|14|TRBV11-2
CASSSWSLSREQYF
TGTGCCAGCAGCTCCTGGTCCTTGTCGAGGGAGCAGTACTTC
>.|.|TRBJ2-3|13|TRBV9
CASSPPYTDTQYF
TGTGCCAGCAGCCCCCCCTACACAGATACGCAGTATTTT
>.|TRBD1|TRBJ1-3|14|TRBV9
CASSFGQGIDTIYF
TGTGCCAGCAGCTTCGGACAGGGCATTGACACCATATATTTT
>.|TRBD2|TRBJ2-7|14|TRBV19
CASSWREASYEQYF
TGTGCCAGTAGTTGGCGGGAGGCTTCCTACGAGCAGTACTTC
>.|TRBD1|TRBJ1-1|14|TRBV5-1
CASSPGTENTEAFF
TGCGCCAGCAGCCCTGGGACAGAGAACACTGAAGCTTTCTTT
>.|.|TRBJ2-1|13|TRBV19
CASKASSYNEQFF
TGTGCCAGTAAGGCTAGTTCCTACAATGAGCAGTTCTTC
>.|TRBD2|TRBJ2-7|15|TRBV7-2
CASSFGIAGGREQYF
TGTGCCAGCAGCTTTGGGATAGCGGGAGGTCGAGAGCAGTACTTC
>.|TRBD1|TRBJ2-7|17|TRBV19
CASSILPGTGDSYEQYF
TGTGCCAGTAGTATTCTACCCGGGACAGGCGACTCCTACGAGCAGTACTTC
>.|.|TRBJ2-2|15|TRBV6-6
CASSTPGSGTGELFF
TGTGCCAGCAGCACCCCGGGATCCGGGACCGGGGAGCTGTTTTTT
>.|.|TRBJ1-5|13|TRBV29-1
CSVEGSDSGPQHF
TGCAGCGTTGAAGGGTCGGACTCCGGGCCCCAGCATTTT
>.|.|TRBJ1-3|15|TRBV30
CAWQGLGAIGNTIYF
TGTGCCTGGCAGGGATTAGGTGCAATCGGGAACACCATATATTTT
>few|TRBD1|TRBJ1-1|15|TRBV19
CASSKRDRGNTEAFF
TGTGCCAGTAGTAAAAGGGACAGGGGGAACACTGAAGCTTTCTTT
>.|.|TRBJ1-1|14|TRBV5-6
CASSFMQGYTEAFF
TGTGCCAGCAGCTTTATGCAGGGATACACTGAAGCTTTCTTT
>few|.|TRBJ1-5|14|TRBV10-3
CAISEMRVEKPQHF
TGTGCCATCAGTGAAATGAGGGTAGAGAAGCCCCAGCATTTT
>.|.|TRBJ1-2|15|TRBV9
CASSVAAGFNYGYTF
TGTGCCAGCAGCGTAGCGGCGGGCTTTAACTATGGCTACACCTTC
>.|TRBD2|TRBJ2-3|17|TRBV9
CASSVAPSGMGTDTQYF
TGTGCCAGCAGCGTAGCCCCCAGCGGGATGGGGACAGATACGCAGTATTTT
>once|.|TRBJ2-7|16|TRBV9
CASSPTPRPGIDEQYF
TGTGCCAGCAGCCCAACCCCCCGGCCGGGAATAGACGAGCAGTACTTC
>.|TRBD2|TRBJ2-3|17|TRBV5-1
CASSSAGGPGGSDTQYF
TGCGCCAGCAGCTCAGCGGGAGGCCCGGGAGGCTCAGATACGCAGTATTTT
>.|.|TRBJ2-7|19|TRBV5-1
CARDLVRCRGVPGPYEQYF
TGCGCCAGGGACTTGGTTCGGTGCCGCGGGGTGCCAGGCCCCTACGAGCAGTACTTC
>.|.|TRBJ1-5|17|TRBV28
CASSLIGQHFANQPQHF
TGTGCCAGCAGCCTTATAGGACAGCACTTCGCCAATCAGCCCCAGCATTTT
>.|TRBD1|TRBJ1-1|13|TRBV5-1
CASSFDRDTEAFF
TGCGCCAGCAGCTTCGACAGGGACACTGAAGCTTTCTTT
>.|.|TRBJ1-4|14|TRBV28
CASSSGQANEKLFF
TGTGCCAGCAGTTCAGGACAAGCTAATGAAAAACTGTTTTTT
>.|.|TRBJ2-7|10|TRBV12-1
CARRGYEQYF
TGTGCCCGCCGAGGGTACGAGCAGTACTTC
>.|TRBD1|TRBJ1-1|18|TRBV10-3
CAISPLGSGGFIGTEAFF
TGTGCCATCAGTCCCCTGGGCTCAGGGGGCTTTATCGGCACTGAAGCTTTCTTT
>.|TRBD1|TRBJ1-4|13|TRBV29-1
CSARTGGNEKLFF
TGCAGCGCCCGGACAGGTGGGAATGAAAAACTGTTTTTT
>.|.|TRBJ2-1|12|TRBV5-1
CASSWQGHEQFF
TGCGCCAGCAGCTGGCAGGGCCATGAGCAGTTCTTC
>.|.|TRBJ2-3|10|TRBV30
CAWSAGTQYF
TGTGCCTGGAGTGCAGGGACGCAGTATTTT
>.|TRBD1|TRBJ2-3|19|TRBV12-5
CASGLADRIRLPATDTQYF
TGTGCTAGTGGTTTGGCGGACAGGATCCGACTACCTGCCACAGATACGCAGTATTTT
>.|.|TRBJ1-5|16|TRBV30
CAWSARDSTPNKPQHF
TGTGCCTGGAGTGCCCGGGATTCGACACCCAACAAGCCCCAGCATTTT
>few|.|TRBJ1-1|16|TRBV30
CAWSVPAGLMNTEAFF
TGTGCCTGGAGTGTCCCCGCCGGTCTCATGAACACTGAAGCTTTCTTT
>.|.|TRBJ2-7|14|TRBV27
CASSSPTESYEQYF
TGTGCCAGCAGTTCTCCGACAGAGTCCTACGAGCAGTACTTC
>.|TRBD2|TRBJ2-4|17|TRBV18
CASSPPSSGVAKNIQYF
TGTGCCAGCTCACCGCCGAGCAGCGGGGTAGCCAAAAACATTCAGTACTTC
>.|TRBD1|TRBJ1-2|18|TRBV30
CAWSGSELLQGANYGYTF
TGTGCCTGGAGTGGGTCGGAACTTCTACAGGGGGCTAACTATGGCTACACCTTC
>.|.|TRBJ2-3|14|TRBV7-3
CASSRGDPLDTQYF
TGTGCCAGCAGCCGCGGGGATCCCCTGGATACGCAGTATTTT
>.|.|TRBJ2-4|17|TRBV5-6
CASSYLRAGAAKNIQYF
TGTGCCAGCAGCTACCTACGGGCGGGGGCGGCCAAAAACATTCAGTACTTC
>once|.|TRBJ1-2|13|TRBV30
CAWSVYREYGYTF
TGTGCCTGGAGTGTATACAGGGAGTATGGCTACACCTTC
>.|TRBD2|TRBJ2-1|13|TRBV9
CASSAGTSNEQFF
TGTGCCAGCAGCGCAGGGACTAGCAATGAGCAGTTCTTC
>once|TRBD1|TRBJ1-2|18|TRBV7-9
CASSRDPGQGVGSGGYTF
TGTGCCAGCAGCAGAGATCCGGGACAGGGGGTCGGGTCGGGAGGCTACACCTTC
>few|TRBD1|TRBJ1-5|14|TRBV27
CASSSRDRGQPQHF
TGTGCCAGCAGTTCCCGGGACAGGGGGCAGCCCCAGCATTTT
>.|.|TRBJ1-1|14|TRBV19
CARARGRVENEAFF
TGTGCCAGAGCTAGGGGGAGGGTTGAGAATGAAGCTTTCTTT
>.|.|TRBJ1-2|13|TRBV25-1
CASSRTAAYGYTF
TGTGCCAGCTCCCGGACAGCGGCCTATGGCTACACCTTC
>.|.|TRBJ1-3|13|TRBV29-1
CSATISSGNTIYF
TGCAGCGCAACTATTAGCTCTGGAAACACCATATATTTT
>.|TRBD1|TRBJ1-5|14|TRBV5-1
CASSPTGPNQPQHF
TGCGCCAGCAGCCCGACAGGGCCCAATCAGCCCCAGCATTTT
>.|.|TRBJ1-1|13|TRBV30
CAGPLTGHTEAFF
TGTGCCGGACCCTTGACAGGCCACACTGAAGCTTTCTTT
>.|.|TRBJ2-6|16|TRBV5-1
CASSLATRSGANVLTF
TGCGCCAGCAGCTTGGCCACACGCTCTGGGGCCAACGTCCTGACTTTC